The 3 T cell receptor beta chains reported below all come from one sample, sequenced in a study of Graves' ophthalmopathy and Graves' hyperthyroidism. Amplifying from RNA transcripts, the study obtained TCR beta CDR3 regions. Second-round multiplex PCR followed a first-round RT-PCR using HTBI primers. TCRdb re-called the multiplex PCR reads through MiXCR, storing one row per CDR3 protein. The data contain fewer than 650,000 distinct CDR3 sequences, over 20% of them singletons. The sequencing sample was made of peripheral blood. Every receptor here comes from a woman between 18 and 30 years old with stable Graves' hyperthyroidism. Some clones in this sample may be carry-over from other donors' samples.

This clonotype was detected many times. The CDR3 sequence: CSARDERSSGHRAYEQYF. Here the CDR3 DNA reads TGCAGTGCTAGAGATGAAAGGTCTAGCGGGCATAGAGCCTACGAGCAGTACTTC. The gene calls are TRBV20-1 and TRBJ2-7; 8 positions agree with TRBD2. Trimming at V came to 0 bases and at J to 2 bases, leaving 15 bases not matched to a gene. The CDR3 contains 18 residues. From germline, CDR1 is DFQATT and CDR2 SNEGSKA (reference sequence).

There are a few counts of this clonotype. The chain is built from TRBV28 and TRBJ2-6; perhaps D is TRBD1 or TRBD2 (6 bases each). The CDR3 is made up of 19 amino acids. The V gene lost 5 bases and the J gene lost 0 bases, with 20 bases spanning the gap. The germline V gene has CDR1 MDHEN and CDR2 SYDVKM. The CDR3 DNA sequence: TGTGCCAGCAGTCCGCATAGGGGGGCTTGGGTCTCTGGGGCCAACGTCCTGACTTTC. Its translation is CASSPHRGAWVSGANVLTF.

The table lists this clonotype with many counts. A read error may produce the germline difference seen at one junction end. The chain carries TRBV12-3 or TRBV12-4 and TRBJ2-5; no clear D gene. The CDR3 is made up of 14 amino acids. CDR3 bases: TGTGCCAGCAGATTAGACCCGGCTGTCGAGACCCAGTACTTC. It is translated as CASRLDPAVETQYF.